This paragraph reports one T cell receptor beta chain. This CDR3 contains 15 residues. Looked up from germline, CDR1 is MNHEY and CDR2 is SMNVEV (reference sequence). Trimming took 3 bases from V and 7 from J, leaving 19 bases between them. Data came from immunoSEQ multiplex PCR; TCRdb stores just in-frame clones and leaves some out. This sample has about 38,000 clones; 75% to 95% occur once, and the top ten carry 12%. The sample originates from a study of T cell changes during pregnancy in multiple sclerosis. The sequencing here drew on CD8+ T cells from peripheral blood mononuclear cells, taken after pregnancy. This TCR was recovered from a female donor with multiple sclerosis, enrolled in a pregnancy study. The chain recombines TRBV27 with TRBJ2-7, with D perhaps TRBD1 (5 bases). CDR3 in DNA: TGTGCCAGCAGTTTCGGCCCCACTTCCAGGGATGAGCAGTACTTC. As protein: CASSFGPTSRDEQYF.